This passage covers 8 T cell receptor beta chains from one sample sequenced in a study of blood T cell repertoires in COVID-19. Only in-frame clones appear in the TCRdb table, and some are missing; sequencing was by immunoSEQ multiplex PCR. Of under 35,000 clones in the sample, approximately 88% were seen once. Sequenced: peripheral blood. The source of these receptors is a man aged 60 to 75 with active COVID-19.

This chain connects TRBV7-9 to TRBJ2-7; 14 nucleotides agree with TRBD2. With V trimmed by 5 bases and J by 5 bases, 5 bases remained unmatched. Germline CDR1 is SEHNR and CDR2 is FQNEAQ (reference sequence). The CDR3 runs 15 residues. CDR3 sequence reads: CASSAPGLAGDEQYF. For the CDR3, the DNA is TGTGCCAGCAGCGCGCCGGGACTAGCGGGAGACGAGCAGTACTTC.

This chain connects TRBV15 to TRBJ2-1; D is uncertain. This CDR3 comprises 16 residues. Germline V lookup: CDR1 LNHNV, CDR2 YYDKDF (reference sequence). Trimming removed 0 bases at V and 7 bases at J, with 16 bases between. The CDR3, as DNA: TGTGCCACCAGCAGAGATCCACAGACGATAGTAAATGAGCAGTTCTTC. Amino acid sequence: CATSRDPQTIVNEQFF.

This rearrangement joins TRBV11-2 to TRBJ2-3, with TRBD1 matching 9 bases. CDR3 length equals 15 residues. V lost 4 bases to trimming and J lost 1 base; unmatched junction nucleotides: 3. Germline V lookup: CDR1 SGHAT, CDR2 FQNNGV. Here the CDR3 reads CASSYYRGRTDTQYF. The DNA of the CDR3 is TGTGCCAGCAGCTACTACAGGGGGCGCACAGATACGCAGTATTTT. Full variable domain (outside the CDR3, taken from reference TRBV11-2 and TRBJ2-3): EAGVAQSPRYKIIEKRQSVAFWCNPISGHATLYWYQQILGQGPKLLIQFQNNGVVDDSQLPKDRFSAERLKGVDSTLKIQPAKLEDSAVYLCASSYYRGRTDTQYFGPGTRLTVL.

The genes are TRBV27 and TRBJ2-7, with 7 nucleotides matching TRBD1. The CDR3 contains 13 residues. V was pared by 5 bases and J by 3 bases, with 4 bases of the junction left unmatched. In germline, CDR1 is MNHEY, CDR2 SMNVEV (reference sequence). The CDR3: CASSRTGYYEQYF. In DNA form, the CDR3 reads TGTGCCAGCAGTCGGACAGGATACTACGAGCAGTACTTC.

CDR3 region: CASSTRTGVDSPLHF. CDR3 sequence (DNA): TGTGCCAGCAGCACCCGTACAGGGGTGGATTCACCCCTCCACTTT. The chain carries TRBV5-4 and TRBJ1-6; 7 bases align to TRBD1. Trimming cost V 4 bases and J 8 bases; bases outside gene matches: 9. The CDR3 sequence is 15 residues long. CDR1 and CDR2 (germline): SGHNT, YYREEE (reference sequence).

The V gene is TRBV6-5, the J gene TRBJ2-7; 11 bases agree with TRBD1. CDR3 size: 15 residues. With 6 bases clipped from V and 3 bases from J, the junction kept 7 bases outside the gene matches. The V gene's germline CDR1 is MNHEY and CDR2 SVGAGI. In DNA, the CDR3 is TGTGCCAGCAGAGGGGACAGGGGGTCCATCTACGAGCAGTACTTC. As protein: CASRGDRGSIYEQYF.

This CDR3 is CASSYEAGEGPDTQYF. CDR3 coding DNA: TGTGCCAGCAGTTACGAGGCGGGAGAGGGGCCAGATACGCAGTATTTT. The V and J genes are TRBV6-2 or TRBV6-3 and TRBJ2-3, with TRBD2 identical over 7 bases. Trimming took 2 bases from V and 4 from J; bases not matched to a gene: 9. The CDR3 sequence is 16 residues long. Germline CDR1 and CDR2: MNHEY and SVGEGT.

CDR3 sequence (DNA): TGTGCCAGCAGCTCCATAGCGGGAGGGCCCGGCACAGATACGCAGTATTTT. Translation gives CASSSIAGGPGTDTQYF. The J gene is TRBJ2-3, the V gene TRBV7-9; 11 bases are shared with TRBD2. The CDR3 is made up of 17 amino acids. V lost 4 bases, J lost 1 base, and 7 bases stayed unmatched. Germline CDR1 SEHNR, CDR2 FQNEAQ (reference sequence).